These 2 T cell receptor beta chains came from one sample sequenced in a study of T cell changes during pregnancy in multiple sclerosis. TCRdb's copy holds only in-frame clones and misses some; the assay was immunoSEQ multiplex PCR. The data hold under 50,000 clones, with roughly nine tenths observed a single time. The material was CD8+ T cells from peripheral blood mononuclear cells, obtained in the third trimester of pregnancy. These receptors all come from a female donor with multiple sclerosis, enrolled in a pregnancy study.

The CDR3: CSVEDRGQGGSGRAGETQYF. The CDR3 region has the DNA TGCAGCGTTGAAGATCGAGGACAGGGAGGTAGCGGGAGGGCCGGGGAGACCCAGTACTTC. J is TRBJ2-5 and V is TRBV29-1; 11 nucleotides line up with TRBD2. The V segment lost 0 bases and the J segment 5 bases; nucleotides outside the gene matches: 20. The V gene's germline CDR1 is SQVTM and CDR2 ANQGSEA. The CDR3 extends over 20 amino acids.

The chain combines TRBV9 with TRBJ2-7, with D maybe TRBD2 (7 bases). V lost 0 bases, J lost 5 bases, and 12 bases lay in between. Germline V gives CDR1 SGDLS, CDR2 YYNGEE. The CDR3 runs to 14 residues. For the CDR3, the DNA is TGTGCCAGCAGCGTAGGGGCGGGGGCCAACGAGCAGTACTTC. Residues: CASSVGAGANEQYF. Complete variable domain (other parts from reference TRBV9 and TRBJ2-7): DSGVTQTPKHLITATGQRVTLRCSPRSGDLSVYWYQQSLDQGLQFLIQYYNGEERAKGNILERFSAQQFPDLHSELNLSSLELGDSALYFCASSVGAGANEQYFGPGTRLTVT.